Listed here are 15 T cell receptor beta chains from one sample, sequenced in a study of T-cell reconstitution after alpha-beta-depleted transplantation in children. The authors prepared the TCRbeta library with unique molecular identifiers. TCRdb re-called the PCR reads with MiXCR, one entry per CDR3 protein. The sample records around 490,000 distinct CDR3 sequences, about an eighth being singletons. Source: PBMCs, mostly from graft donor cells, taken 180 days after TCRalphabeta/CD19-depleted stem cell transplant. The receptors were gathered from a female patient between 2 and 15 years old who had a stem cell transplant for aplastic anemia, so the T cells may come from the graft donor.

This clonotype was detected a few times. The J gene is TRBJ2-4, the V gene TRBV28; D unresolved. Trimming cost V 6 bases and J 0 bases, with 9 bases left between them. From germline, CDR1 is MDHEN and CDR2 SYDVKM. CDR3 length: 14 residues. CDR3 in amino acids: CASSRLLAKNIQYF. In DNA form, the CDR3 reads TGTGCCAGCAGCCGATTACTAGCCAAAAACATTCAGTACTTC.

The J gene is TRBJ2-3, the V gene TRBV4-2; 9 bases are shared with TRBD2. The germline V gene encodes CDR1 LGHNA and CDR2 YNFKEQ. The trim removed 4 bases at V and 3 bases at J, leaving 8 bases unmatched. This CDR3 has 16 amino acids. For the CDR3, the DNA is TGTGCCAGCAGCCCAGAGCGGAGCGGGAGGACAGATACGCAGTATTTT. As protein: CASSPERSGRTDTQYF.

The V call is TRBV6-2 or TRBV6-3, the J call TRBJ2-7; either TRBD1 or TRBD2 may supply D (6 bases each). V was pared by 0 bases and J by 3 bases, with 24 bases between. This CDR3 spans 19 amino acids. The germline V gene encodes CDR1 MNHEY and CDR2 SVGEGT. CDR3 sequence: CASSYSAPVRGTTDYEQYF. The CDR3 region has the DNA TGTGCCAGCAGTTACTCGGCACCAGTCCGGGGGACAACCGACTACGAGCAGTACTTC.

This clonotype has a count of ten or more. CDR3: CASSLTGAVETQYF. The CDR3 nucleotides read TGTGCCAGCAGTTTAACTGGCGCAGTTGAGACCCAGTACTTC. V gene TRBV12-3 or TRBV12-4 combines with J gene TRBJ2-5, with D unclear. With 2 bases removed from V and 5 bases from J, the gap between germline ends came to 12 bases. The CDR3 is 14 residues long.

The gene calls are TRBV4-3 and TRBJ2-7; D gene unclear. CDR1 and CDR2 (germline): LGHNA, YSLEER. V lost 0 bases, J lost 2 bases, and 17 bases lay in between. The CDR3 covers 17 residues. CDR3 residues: CASSQDYASASPYEQYF. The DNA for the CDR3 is TGCGCCAGCAGCCAAGATTATGCGTCGGCCTCTCCCTACGAGCAGTACTTC.

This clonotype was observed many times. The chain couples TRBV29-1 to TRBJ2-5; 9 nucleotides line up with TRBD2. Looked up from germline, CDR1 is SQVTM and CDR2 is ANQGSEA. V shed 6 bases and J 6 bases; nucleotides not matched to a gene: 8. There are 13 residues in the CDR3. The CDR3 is CSVELAGDKTQYF. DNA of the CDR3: TGCAGCGTCGAATTAGCGGGAGATAAGACCCAGTACTTC. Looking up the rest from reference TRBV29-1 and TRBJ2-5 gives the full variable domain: SAVISQKPSRDICQRGTSLTIQCQVDSQVTMMFWYRQQPGQSLTLIATANQGSEATYESGFVIDKFPISRPNLTFSTLTVSNMSPEDSSIYLCSVELAGDKTQYFGPGTRLLVL.

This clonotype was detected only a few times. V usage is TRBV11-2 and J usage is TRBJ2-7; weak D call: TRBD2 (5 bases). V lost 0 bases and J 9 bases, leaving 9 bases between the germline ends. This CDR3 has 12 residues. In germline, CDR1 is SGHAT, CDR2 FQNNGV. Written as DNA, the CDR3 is TGTGCCAGCAGCTTAGAGAGGGTACGGCAGTACTTC. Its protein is CASSLERVRQYF.

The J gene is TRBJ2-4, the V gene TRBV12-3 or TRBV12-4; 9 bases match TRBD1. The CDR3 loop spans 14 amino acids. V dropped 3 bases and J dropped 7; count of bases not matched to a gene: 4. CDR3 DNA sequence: TGTGCCAGCAGTTTGGGGGGACAGGGTAACATTCAGTACTTC. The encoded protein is CASSLGGQGNIQYF.

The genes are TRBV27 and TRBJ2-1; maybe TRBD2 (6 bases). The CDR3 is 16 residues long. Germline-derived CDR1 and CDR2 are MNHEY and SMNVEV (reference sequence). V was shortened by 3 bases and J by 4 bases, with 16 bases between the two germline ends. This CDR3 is CASSFFRAGPYNEQFF. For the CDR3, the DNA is TGTGCCAGCAGTTTTTTCCGAGCGGGCCCGTACAATGAGCAGTTCTTC.

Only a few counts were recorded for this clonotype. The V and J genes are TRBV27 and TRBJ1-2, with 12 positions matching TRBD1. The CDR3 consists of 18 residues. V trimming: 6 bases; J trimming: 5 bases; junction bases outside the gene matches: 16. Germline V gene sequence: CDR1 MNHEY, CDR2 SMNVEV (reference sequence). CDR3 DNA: TGTGCCAGCAGCATTTTGAAGACCGGGACAGGGGGCTTTTATGGCTACACCTTC. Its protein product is CASSILKTGTGGFYGYTF.

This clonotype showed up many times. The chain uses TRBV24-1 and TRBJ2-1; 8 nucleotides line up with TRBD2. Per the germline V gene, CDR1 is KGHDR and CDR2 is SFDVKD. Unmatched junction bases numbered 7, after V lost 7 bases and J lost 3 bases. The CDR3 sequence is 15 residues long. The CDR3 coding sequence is TGTGCCACCAGCGCAGGGCGGGAGGTCTACAATGAGCAGTTCTTC. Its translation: CATSAGREVYNEQFF.

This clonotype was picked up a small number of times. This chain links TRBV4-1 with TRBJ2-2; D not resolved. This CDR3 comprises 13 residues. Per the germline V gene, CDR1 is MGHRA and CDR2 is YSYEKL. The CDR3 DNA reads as TGCGACATACACCAAGATAACACCGGGGAGCTGTTTTTT. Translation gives CDIHQDNTGELFF.

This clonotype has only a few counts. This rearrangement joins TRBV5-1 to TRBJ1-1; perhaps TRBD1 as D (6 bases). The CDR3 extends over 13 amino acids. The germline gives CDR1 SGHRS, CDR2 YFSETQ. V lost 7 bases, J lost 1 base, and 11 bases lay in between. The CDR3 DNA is TGCGCCAGCCAATGGACAGCGAACACTGAAGCTTTCTTT. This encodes CASQWTANTEAFF. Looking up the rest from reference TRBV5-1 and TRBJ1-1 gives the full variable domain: KAGVTQTPRYLIKTRGQQVTLSCSPISGHRSVSWYQQTPGQGLQFLFEYFSETQRNKGNFPGRFSGRQFSNSRSEMNVSTLELGDSALYLCASQWTANTEAFFGQGTRLTVV.

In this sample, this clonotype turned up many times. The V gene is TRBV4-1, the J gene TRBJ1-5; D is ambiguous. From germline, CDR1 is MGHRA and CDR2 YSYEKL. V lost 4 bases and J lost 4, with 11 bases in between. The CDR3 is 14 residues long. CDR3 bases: TGCGCCAGCAGCCCCGACCCCGTTAATCAGCCCCAGCATTTT. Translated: CASSPDPVNQPQHF.

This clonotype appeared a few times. This chain's CDR3 is CASSFLGRLLHF. CDR3 nucleotides: TGTGCCAGCAGTTTCCTCGGACGACTCCTCCACTTT. The J gene is TRBJ1-6, the V gene TRBV28; no reliable D call. Germline V gives CDR1 MDHEN, CDR2 SYDVKM. The CDR3 runs 12 residues. Between the trimmed V and J ends, which lost 3 bases and 15 bases, there was a span of 12 bases. The whole variable domain, filled in from reference TRBV28 and TRBJ1-6, reads DVKVTQSSRYLVKRTGEKVFLECVQDMDHENMFWYRQDPGLGLRLIYFSYDVKMKEKGDIPEGYSVSREKKERFSLILESASTNQTSMYLCASSFLGRLLHFGNGTRLTVT.